This T cell receptor beta chain was retrieved from a study of T cells in Graves' hyperthyroidism and ophthalmopathy. Whole-study results and caveats: Appearing also in blood were most of the thyroid clonotypes expanded above 0.001. Median prediction lead before ophthalmopathy onset was 5 to 7 months with the model.

Using RNA transcripts as the source, TCR beta CDR3 regions were amplified. TCR CDR3 regions were first amplified by RT-PCR with HTBI primers. MiXCR, run by TCRdb on the multiplex PCR reads, gives a single entry per CDR3 protein. The sample shows about 690,000 distinct CDR3 sequences, 17% of them seen only once. Per germline, CDR1 DFQATT and CDR2 SNEGSKA (reference sequence). The V gene lost 3 bases and the J gene lost 7 bases, with 18 bases spanning the gap. The CDR3 covers 14 residues. Each patient was aged 18 to 65 and had newly diagnosed hyperthyroidism of under 2 months' duration. This clonotype came up many times. Its matching antigen is unknown.

The specimen was blood. This clonotype was obtained from a man in his forties or fifties with Graves' hyperthyroidism. The rearrangement uses TRBV20-1 and TRBJ1-1, with D maybe TRBD1 (6 bases). The CDR3 reads CSASDTGRTHEAFF. The CDR3 DNA is TGCAGTGCTAGCGATACAGGGCGTACTCATGAAGCTTTCTTT.